This T cell receptor beta chain emerged from a study of OX40 agonist ivuxolimab in advanced cancers. Across the study: A male proportion of over 70% was recorded, with mean age roughly 60 years and range roughly 23 to 79.

This clone occurred once. What it binds is not known. Using immunoSEQ multiplex PCR, the repertoire was profiled, and TCRdb retains in-frame clones only, with some absent. The table lists around 80,000 clones, about 92% of them singletons, with roughly 0.18% in the top ten. Overall study results and limits: Some patients without response likewise showed low normalized clonal expansion. Clonal expansion by week 6 occurred in CD4+ and CD8+ blood T cells (at 0.1 to 3.0 mg/kg).

The sequenced sample was CD4+ or CD8+ T cells sorted from blood, obtained in a trial of the OX40 agonist ivuxolimab. This TCR was sampled from an adult with an advanced solid tumor such as melanoma, head and neck, liver or kidney cancer.

The CDR3 sequence: CASSRWAGELFF. CDR3 nucleotides: TGTGCCAGTAGTAGGTGGGCCGGGGAGCTGTTTTTT. The chain has TRBV19 and TRBJ2-2; D gene ambiguous. CDR1 is LNHDA, CDR2 SQIVND, per germline (reference sequence). The germline V and J ends were trimmed by 4 bases and 6 bases, with 6 bases remaining between them. The length of the CDR3 is 12 residues.